This T cell receptor (beta chain) was documented in a study of immune evolution from preneoplasia to lung adenocarcinoma. Two lung cancer pathologists independently confirmed each histologic diagnosis. Nucleic acids came from premalignant or tumor cells enriched by macro-dissection. Data came from immunoSEQ multiplex PCR; TCRdb stores just in-frame clones and leaves some out. The data contain 3,000 or so clones, 65% to 90% of them seen just once; the ten biggest clones take up over 4.5%. The sequencing input was FFPE invasive lung adenocarcinoma tissue. The receptor was isolated from a person aged 60-79 years with invasive lung adenocarcinoma.

CDR3 bases: TGTGCCCAGGGGGAAGGGGAGCTGTTTTTT. Its protein product is CAQGEGELFF. The rearrangement links TRBV30 to TRBJ2-2; 7 bases match TRBD1. Germline-derived CDR1 and CDR2 are GTSNPN and SVGIG (reference sequence). This CDR3 contains 10 residues. Unmatched junction bases numbered 2, after V lost 8 bases and J lost 8 bases.